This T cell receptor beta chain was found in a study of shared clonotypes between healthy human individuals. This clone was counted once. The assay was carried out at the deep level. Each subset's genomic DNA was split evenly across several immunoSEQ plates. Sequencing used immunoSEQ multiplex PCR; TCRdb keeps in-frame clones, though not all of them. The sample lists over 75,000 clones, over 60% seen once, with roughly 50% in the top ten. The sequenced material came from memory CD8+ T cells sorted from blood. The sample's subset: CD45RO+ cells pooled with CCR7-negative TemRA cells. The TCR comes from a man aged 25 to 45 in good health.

This chain's CDR3 is CASSDWTSGGRYNEQFF. CDR3 in DNA: TGTGCCAGCAGTGACTGGACTAGCGGAGGCCGCTACAATGAGCAGTTCTTC. V is TRBV6-1 and J is TRBJ2-1, with 10 nucleotides matching TRBD2. The CDR3 has 17 residues. The ends lost 3 bases at V and 3 bases at J; junction bases unmatched: 8. CDR1 is MNHNS and CDR2 is SASEGT in the germline V gene.